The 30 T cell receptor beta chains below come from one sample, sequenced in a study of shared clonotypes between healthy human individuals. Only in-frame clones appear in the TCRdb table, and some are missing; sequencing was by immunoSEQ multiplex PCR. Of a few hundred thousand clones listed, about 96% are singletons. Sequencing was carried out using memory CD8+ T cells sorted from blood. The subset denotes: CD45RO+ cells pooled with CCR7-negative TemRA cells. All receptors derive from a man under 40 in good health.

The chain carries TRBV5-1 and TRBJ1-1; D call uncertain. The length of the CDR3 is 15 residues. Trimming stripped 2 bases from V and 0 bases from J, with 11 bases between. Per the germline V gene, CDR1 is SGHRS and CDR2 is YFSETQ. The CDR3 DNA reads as TGCGCCAGCAGCTTTCCAGGCACCTTGAACACTGAAGCTTTCTTT. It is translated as CASSFPGTLNTEAFF.

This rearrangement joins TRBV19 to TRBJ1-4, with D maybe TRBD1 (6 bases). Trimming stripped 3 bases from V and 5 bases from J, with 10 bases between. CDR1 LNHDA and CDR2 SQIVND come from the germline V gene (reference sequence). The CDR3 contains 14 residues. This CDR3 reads CASSMAGGNEKLFF. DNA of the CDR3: TGTGCCAGTAGTATGGCCGGGGGCAATGAAAAACTGTTTTTT.

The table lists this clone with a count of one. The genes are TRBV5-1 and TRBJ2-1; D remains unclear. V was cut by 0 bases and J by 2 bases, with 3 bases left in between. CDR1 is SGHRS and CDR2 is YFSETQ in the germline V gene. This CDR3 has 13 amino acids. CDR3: CASSLETYNEQFF. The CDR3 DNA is TGCGCCAGCAGCTTGGAGACCTACAATGAGCAGTTCTTC.

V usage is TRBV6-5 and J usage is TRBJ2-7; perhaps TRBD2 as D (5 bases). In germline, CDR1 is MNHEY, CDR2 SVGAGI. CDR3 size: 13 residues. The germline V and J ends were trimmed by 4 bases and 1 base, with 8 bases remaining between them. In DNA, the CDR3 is TGTGCCAGCAGTTCTCGACTATCCTACGAGCAGTACTTC. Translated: CASSSRLSYEQYF.

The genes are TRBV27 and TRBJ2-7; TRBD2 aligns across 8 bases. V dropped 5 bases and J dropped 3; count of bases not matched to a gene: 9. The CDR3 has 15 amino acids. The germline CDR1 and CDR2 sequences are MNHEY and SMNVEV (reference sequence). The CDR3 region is CASSLTSGPFYEQYF. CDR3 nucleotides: TGTGCCAGCAGTCTCACTAGCGGCCCGTTCTACGAGCAGTACTTC.

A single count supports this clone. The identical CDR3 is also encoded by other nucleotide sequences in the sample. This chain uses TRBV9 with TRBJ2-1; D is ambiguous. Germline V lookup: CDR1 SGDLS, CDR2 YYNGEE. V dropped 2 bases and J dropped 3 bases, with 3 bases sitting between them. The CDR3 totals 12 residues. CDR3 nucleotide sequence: TGTGCCAGCAGCGTGGACTACAATGAGCAGTTCTTC. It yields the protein CASSVDYNEQFF.

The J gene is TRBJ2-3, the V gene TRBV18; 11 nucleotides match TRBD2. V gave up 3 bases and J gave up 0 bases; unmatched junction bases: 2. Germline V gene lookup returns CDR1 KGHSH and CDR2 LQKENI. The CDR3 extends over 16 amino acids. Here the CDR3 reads CASSPGTSGSTDTQYF. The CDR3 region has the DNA TGTGCCAGCTCACCGGGGACTAGCGGTAGCACAGATACGCAGTATTTT.

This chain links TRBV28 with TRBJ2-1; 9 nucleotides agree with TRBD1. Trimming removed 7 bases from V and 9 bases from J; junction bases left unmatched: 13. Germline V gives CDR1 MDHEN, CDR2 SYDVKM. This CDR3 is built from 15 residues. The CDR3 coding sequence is TGTGCCAGCACCGAAATGGGACAGGGTCATAGTGAGCAGTTCTTC. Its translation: CASTEMGQGHSEQFF.

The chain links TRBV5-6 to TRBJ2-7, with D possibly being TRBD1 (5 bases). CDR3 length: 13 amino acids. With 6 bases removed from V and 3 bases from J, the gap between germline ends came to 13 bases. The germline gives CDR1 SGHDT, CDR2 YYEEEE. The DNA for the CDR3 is TGTGCCAGCATGCGACAGTCAAACTACGAGCAGTACTTC. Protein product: CASMRQSNYEQYF.

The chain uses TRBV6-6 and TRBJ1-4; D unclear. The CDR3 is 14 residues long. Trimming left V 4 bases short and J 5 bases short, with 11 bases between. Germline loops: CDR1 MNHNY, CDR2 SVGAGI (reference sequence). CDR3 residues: CASSSVQPNEKLFF. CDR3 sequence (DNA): TGTGCCAGCAGTTCCGTTCAGCCAAATGAAAAACTGTTTTTT.

CDR3 amino acids: CASSQGDGPRDTEAFF. CDR3 in DNA: TGTGCCAGCAGCCAGGGAGATGGGCCTAGGGACACTGAAGCTTTCTTT. This chain uses TRBV4-2 with TRBJ1-1; no firm D call. From germline, CDR1 is LGHNA and CDR2 YNFKEQ. V was cut by 3 bases and J by 3 bases, with 17 bases left in between. The CDR3 extends over 16 amino acids.

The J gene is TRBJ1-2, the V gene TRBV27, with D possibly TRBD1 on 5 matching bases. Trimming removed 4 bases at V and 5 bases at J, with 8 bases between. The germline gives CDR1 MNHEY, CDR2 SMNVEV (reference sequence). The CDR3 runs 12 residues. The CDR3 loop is CASSYSGYGYTF. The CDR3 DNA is TGTGCCAGCAGTTATTCAGGGTATGGCTACACCTTC.

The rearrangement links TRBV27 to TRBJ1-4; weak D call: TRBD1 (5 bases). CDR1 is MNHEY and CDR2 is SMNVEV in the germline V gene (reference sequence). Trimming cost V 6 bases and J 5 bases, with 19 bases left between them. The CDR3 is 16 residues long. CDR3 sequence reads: CASSRDFSRVNEKLFF. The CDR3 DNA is TGTGCCAGCAGCCGGGACTTCTCCCGGGTCAATGAAAAACTGTTTTTT.

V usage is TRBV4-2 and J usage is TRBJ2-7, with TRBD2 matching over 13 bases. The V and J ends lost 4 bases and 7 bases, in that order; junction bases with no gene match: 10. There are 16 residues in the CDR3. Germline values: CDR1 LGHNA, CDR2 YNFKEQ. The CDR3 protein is CASSPAGTSGKSEQYF. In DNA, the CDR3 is TGTGCCAGCAGCCCAGCCGGGACTAGCGGGAAAAGTGAGCAGTACTTC.

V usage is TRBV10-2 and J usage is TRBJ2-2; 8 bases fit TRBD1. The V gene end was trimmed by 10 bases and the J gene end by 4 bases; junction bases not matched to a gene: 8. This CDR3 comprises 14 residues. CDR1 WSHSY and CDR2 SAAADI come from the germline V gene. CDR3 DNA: TGCGCCACCCAGGGGGCCATTTTCACCGGGGAGCTGTTTTTT. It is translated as CATQGAIFTGELFF.

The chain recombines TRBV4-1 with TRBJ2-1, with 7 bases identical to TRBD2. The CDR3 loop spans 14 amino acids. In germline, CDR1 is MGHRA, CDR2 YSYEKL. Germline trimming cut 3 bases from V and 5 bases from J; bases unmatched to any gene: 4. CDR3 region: CASSHAGEHNEQFF. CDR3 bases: TGCGCCAGCAGCCACGCGGGAGAGCACAATGAGCAGTTCTTC.

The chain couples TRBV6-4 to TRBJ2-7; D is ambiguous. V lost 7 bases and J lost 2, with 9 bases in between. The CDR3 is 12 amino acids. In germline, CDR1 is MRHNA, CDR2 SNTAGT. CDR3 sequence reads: CASNRPPYEQYF. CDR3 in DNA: TGTGCCAGCAATCGGCCCCCCTACGAGCAGTACTTC.

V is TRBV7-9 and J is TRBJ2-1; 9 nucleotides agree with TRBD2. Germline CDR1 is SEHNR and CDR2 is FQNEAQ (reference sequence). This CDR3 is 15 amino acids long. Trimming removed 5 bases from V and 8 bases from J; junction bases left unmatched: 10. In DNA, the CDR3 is TGTGCCAGCAGCCCTGGGACTAGCAGTGGGGATGAGCAGTTCTTC. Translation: CASSPGTSSGDEQFF.

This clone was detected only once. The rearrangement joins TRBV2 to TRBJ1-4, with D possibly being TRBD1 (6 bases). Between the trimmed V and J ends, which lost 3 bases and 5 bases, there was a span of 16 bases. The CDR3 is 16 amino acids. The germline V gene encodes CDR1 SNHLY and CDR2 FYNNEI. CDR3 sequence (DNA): TGTGCCAGCAGTGATGTCCGGCAGGGGAAGAATGAAAAACTGTTTTTT. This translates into CASSDVRQGKNEKLFF.

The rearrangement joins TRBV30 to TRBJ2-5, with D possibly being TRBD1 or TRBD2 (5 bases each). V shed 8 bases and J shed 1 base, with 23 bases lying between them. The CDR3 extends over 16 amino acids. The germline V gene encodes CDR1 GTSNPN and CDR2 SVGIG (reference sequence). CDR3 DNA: TGTGCCCTCAGAAACCTGTGGGGGAGACCCCAAGAGACCCAGTACTTC. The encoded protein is CALRNLWGRPQETQYF.

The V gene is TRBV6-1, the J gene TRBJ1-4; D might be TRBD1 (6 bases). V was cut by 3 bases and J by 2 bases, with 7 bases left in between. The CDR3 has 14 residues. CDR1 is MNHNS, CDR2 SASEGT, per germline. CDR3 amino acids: CASSEQGTNEKLFF. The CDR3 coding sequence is TGTGCCAGCAGTGAGCAGGGGACTAATGAAAAACTGTTTTTT.

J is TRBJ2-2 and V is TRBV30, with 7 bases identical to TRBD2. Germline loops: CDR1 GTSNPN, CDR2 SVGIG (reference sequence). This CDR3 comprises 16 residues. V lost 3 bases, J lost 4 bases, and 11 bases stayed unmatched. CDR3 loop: CAWRRPGTMSTGELFF. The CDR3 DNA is TGTGCCTGGAGGCGTCCCGGGACTATGAGCACCGGGGAGCTGTTTTTT.

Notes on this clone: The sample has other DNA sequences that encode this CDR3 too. The CDR3 protein is CASSLLNYGYTF. The CDR3 region has the DNA TGTGCCAGCAGTTTACTTAACTATGGCTACACCTTC. The rearrangement uses TRBV28 and TRBJ1-2; D is uncertain. CDR1 and CDR2 from the germline V gene are MDHEN and SYDVKM. The CDR3 has 12 amino acids. The V and J ends lost 2 bases and 1 base respectively, with 2 bases between them.

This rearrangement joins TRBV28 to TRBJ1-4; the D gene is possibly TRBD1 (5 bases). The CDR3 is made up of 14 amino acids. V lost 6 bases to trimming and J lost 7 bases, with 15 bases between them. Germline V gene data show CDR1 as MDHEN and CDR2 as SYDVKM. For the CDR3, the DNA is TGTGCCAGCAGGTCCGGGACTCTGAGTGAAAAACTGTTTTTT. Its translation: CASRSGTLSEKLFF. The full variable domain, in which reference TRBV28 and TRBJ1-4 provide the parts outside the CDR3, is DVKVTQSSRYLVKRTGEKVFLECVQDMDHENMFWYRQDPGLGLRLIYFSYDVKMKEKGDIPEGYSVSREKKERFSLILESASTNQTSMYLCASRSGTLSEKLFFGSGTQLSVL.

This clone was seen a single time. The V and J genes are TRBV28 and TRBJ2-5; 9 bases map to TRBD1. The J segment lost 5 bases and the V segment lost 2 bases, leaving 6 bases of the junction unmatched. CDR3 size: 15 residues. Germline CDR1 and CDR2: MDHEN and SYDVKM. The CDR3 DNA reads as TGTGCCAGCAGTTTAAACAGGGGGCGGTTGGAGACCCAGTACTTC. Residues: CASSLNRGRLETQYF.

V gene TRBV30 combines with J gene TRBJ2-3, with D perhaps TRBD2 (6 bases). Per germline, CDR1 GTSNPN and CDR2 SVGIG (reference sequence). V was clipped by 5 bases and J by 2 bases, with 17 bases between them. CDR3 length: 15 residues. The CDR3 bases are TGTGCCTGGGACTATGGGAGGCCAACCACAGATACGCAGTATTTT. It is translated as CAWDYGRPTTDTQYF.

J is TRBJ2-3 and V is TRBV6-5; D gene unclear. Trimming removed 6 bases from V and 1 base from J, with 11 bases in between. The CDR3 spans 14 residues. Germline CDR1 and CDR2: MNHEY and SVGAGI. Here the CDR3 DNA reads TGTGCCAGCAGCTTGACCCATGGCACAGATACGCAGTATTTT. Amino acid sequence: CASSLTHGTDTQYF.

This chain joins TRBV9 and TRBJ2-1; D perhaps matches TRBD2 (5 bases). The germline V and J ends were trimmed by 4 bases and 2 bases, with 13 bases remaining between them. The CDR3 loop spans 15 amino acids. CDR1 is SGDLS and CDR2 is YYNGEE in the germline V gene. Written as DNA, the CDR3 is TGTGCCAGCAGCCTGGCTGTGGGAGCCTACAATGAGCAGTTCTTC. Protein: CASSLAVGAYNEQFF.

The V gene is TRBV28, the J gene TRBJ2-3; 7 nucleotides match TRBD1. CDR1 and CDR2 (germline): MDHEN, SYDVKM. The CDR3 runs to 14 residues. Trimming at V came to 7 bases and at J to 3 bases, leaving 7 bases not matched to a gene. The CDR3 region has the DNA TGTGCCAGCACTGGGACAGAAAGGACAGATACGCAGTATTTT. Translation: CASTGTERTDTQYF. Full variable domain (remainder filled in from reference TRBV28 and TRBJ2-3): DVKVTQSSRYLVKRTGEKVFLECVQDMDHENMFWYRQDPGLGLRLIYFSYDVKMKEKGDIPEGYSVSREKKERFSLILESASTNQTSMYLCASTGTERTDTQYFGPGTRLTVL.

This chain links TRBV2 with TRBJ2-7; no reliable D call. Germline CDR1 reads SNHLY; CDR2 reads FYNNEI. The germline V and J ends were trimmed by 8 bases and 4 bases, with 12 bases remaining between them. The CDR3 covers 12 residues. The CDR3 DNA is TGTGCCAGCCGCATGTCTCAATACGAGCAGTACTTC. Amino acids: CASRMSQYEQYF.